This T cell receptor (beta chain) was sequenced for a study of cytomegalovirus exposure and HLA in healthy donors. Whole-study context: Tens of millions of unique TCRs from HLA-typed donors made up an early data release.

Notes on the study in general: The study listed some 160 cytomegalovirus-associated TCR beta chains. Researchers reported in a later analysis that a missense DCLRE1C variant was tied to TCR beta V- and J-gene trimming.

The CDR3 is made up of 17 amino acids. Germline V gene sequence: CDR1 SGHVS, CDR2 FQNEAQ. V dropped 5 bases and J dropped 8; count of bases not matched to a gene: 20. The PCR contained 60 Vbeta and 13 Jbeta primers. Data came from immunoSEQ multiplex PCR; TCRdb stores just in-frame clones and leaves some out. Here the sample spans approximately 97,000 clones, less than 85% being singletons. Turning to this clone: No antigen is known for it.

This sequence originates from a man aged 40-49 years in good health and CMV-seronegative. The chain joins TRBV7-8 to TRBJ1-1; 7 nucleotides line up with TRBD1. Sequenced input: PBMCs. As DNA, the CDR3 is TGTGCCAGCAGCCCCTGGGGCGGGGGGACAGCCGCCTCAGAAGCTTTCTTT. It codes for CASSPWGGGTAASEAFF.